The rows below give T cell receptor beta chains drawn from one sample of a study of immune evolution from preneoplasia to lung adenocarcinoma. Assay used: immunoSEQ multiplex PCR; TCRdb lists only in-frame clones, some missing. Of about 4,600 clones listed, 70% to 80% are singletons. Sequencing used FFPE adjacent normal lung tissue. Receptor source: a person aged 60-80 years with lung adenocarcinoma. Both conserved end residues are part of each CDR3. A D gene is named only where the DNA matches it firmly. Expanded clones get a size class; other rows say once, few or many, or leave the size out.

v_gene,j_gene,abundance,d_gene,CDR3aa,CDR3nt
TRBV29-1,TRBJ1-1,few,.,CSVVTVNTEAFF,TGCAGCGTTGTCACCGTTAACACTGAAGCTTTCTTT
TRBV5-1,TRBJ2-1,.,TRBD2,CASSWNPGLAGDNEQFF,TGCGCCAGCAGCTGGAACCCGGGACTAGCGGGAGACAATGAGCAGTTCTTC
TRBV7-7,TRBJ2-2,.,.,CASSLMRGSTTGELFF,TGTGCTAGCAGCTTAATGAGGGGGTCCACCACCGGGGAGCTGTTTTTT
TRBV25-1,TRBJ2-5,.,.,CASARTEETQYF,TGTGCCAGCGCCCGGACAGAAGAGACCCAGTACTTC
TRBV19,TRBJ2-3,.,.,CASMQGGRPDTQYF,TGTGCCAGTATGCAGGGGGGGAGACCAGATACGCAGTATTTT
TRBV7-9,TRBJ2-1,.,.,CASSLAGAPYNEQFF,TGTGCCAGCAGCTTAGCGGGAGCTCCCTACAATGAGCAGTTCTTC
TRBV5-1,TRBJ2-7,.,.,CASSLAGSYEQYF,TGCGCCAGCAGCTTGGCAGGCAGCTACGAGCAGTACTTC
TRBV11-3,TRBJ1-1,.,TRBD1,CASSLPDRGYTEAFF,TGTGCCAGCAGCTTACCCGACAGGGGATACACTGAAGCTTTCTTT
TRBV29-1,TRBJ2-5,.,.,CCHGGGAGETQYF,TGCTGCCATGGGGGGGGCGCTGGGGAGACCCAGTACTTC
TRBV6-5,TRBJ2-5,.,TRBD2,CASSYSPAGGPGTQYF,TGTGCCAGCAGTTACTCGCCAGCGGGAGGGCCAGGGACCCAGTACTTC
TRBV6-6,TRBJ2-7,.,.,CASQEGYEQYF,TGTGCCAGCCAGGAAGGCTACGAGCAGTACTTC
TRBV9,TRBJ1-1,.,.,CASSVGEGSLNTEAFF,TGTGCCAGCAGCGTAGGAGAGGGTTCCCTGAACACTGAAGCTTTCTTT
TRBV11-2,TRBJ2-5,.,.,CASSLEGYTQYF,TGTGCCAGCAGCTTAGAGGGGTATACCCAGTACTTC
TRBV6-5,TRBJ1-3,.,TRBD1,CASSYDRGSGNTIYF,TGTGCCAGCAGTTACGACAGGGGCTCAGGAAACACCATATATTTT
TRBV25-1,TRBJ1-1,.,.,CASSEYIRTEAFF,TGTGCCAGCAGTGAATATATCAGGACTGAAGCTTTCTTT
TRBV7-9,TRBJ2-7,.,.,CASSVGHDPIYEQYF,TGTGCCAGCAGCGTAGGACACGACCCTATCTACGAGCAGTACTTC
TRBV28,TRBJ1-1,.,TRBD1,CASSFRGTGFGNTEAFF,TGTGCCAGCAGTTTTAGAGGGACAGGGTTTGGGAACACTGAAGCTTTCTTT
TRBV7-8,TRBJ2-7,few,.,CATSLRDGPYEQYF,TGTGCCACCTCCCTCCGGGACGGGCCCTACGAGCAGTACTTC
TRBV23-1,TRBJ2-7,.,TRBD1,CATRDRVTYEQYF,TGCGCCACCCGGGACAGGGTTACCTACGAGCAGTACTTC
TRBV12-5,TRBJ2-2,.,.,CASGPVDSPGTGELFF,TGTGCTAGTGGACCAGTGGACTCCCCGGGCACCGGGGAGCTGTTTTTT
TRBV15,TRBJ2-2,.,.,CATSRPPGQNTGELFF,TGTGCCACCAGCAGACCCCCGGGACAGAACACCGGGGAGCTGTTTTTT
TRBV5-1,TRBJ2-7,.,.,CASSLIYPDEQYF,TGCGCCAGCAGCCTGATTTATCCGGACGAGCAGTACTTC
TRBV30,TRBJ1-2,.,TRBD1,CASLTLGQHYGYTF,TGTGCCTCGTTAACCCTGGGACAGCACTATGGCTACACCTTC
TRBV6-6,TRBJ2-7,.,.,CASSPGVAYYEQYF,TGTGCCAGCAGCCCGGGAGTGGCCTACTACGAGCAGTACTTC
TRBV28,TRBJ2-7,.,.,CASSLFRGVFYEQYF,TGTGCCAGCAGTTTATTCAGGGGAGTTTTCTACGAGCAGTACTTC
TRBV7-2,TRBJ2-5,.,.,CASSLELFRQELETQYF,TGTGCCAGCAGCTTAGAATTGTTCAGGCAGGAGCTAGAGACCCAGTACTTC
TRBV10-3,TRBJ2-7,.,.,CAISDPAQGTYEQYF,TGTGCCATCAGTGACCCCGCCCAGGGAACCTACGAGCAGTACTTC
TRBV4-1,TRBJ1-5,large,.,CASSQDPNSHQPQHF,TGCGCCAGCAGCCAAGATCCGAACAGCCATCAGCCCCAGCATTTT
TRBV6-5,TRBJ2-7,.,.,CASSYALASYEQYF,TGTGCCAGCAGTTACGCCCTGGCCTCCTACGAGCAGTACTTC
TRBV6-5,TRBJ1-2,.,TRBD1,CASSRQGGADYGYTF,TGTGCCAGCAGTCGACAGGGGGGAGCAGACTATGGCTACACCTTC
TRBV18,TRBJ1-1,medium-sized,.,CASSPAGTEAFF,TGTGCCAGCTCACCCGCCGGAACTGAAGCTTTCTTT
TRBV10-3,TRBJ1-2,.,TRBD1,CAIPGTGADHGYTF,TGTGCCATTCCCGGGACAGGGGCAGACCATGGCTACACCTTC
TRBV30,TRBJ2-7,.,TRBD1,CALTDREGYYEQYF,TGTGCCTTAACCGACAGGGAAGGCTACTACGAGCAGTACTTC
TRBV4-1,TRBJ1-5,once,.,CASSQGSLQDRNQPQHF,TGCGCCAGCAGCCAAGGATCTTTACAGGATCGCAATCAGCCCCAGCATTTT
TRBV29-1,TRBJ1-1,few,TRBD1,CTWTGPGDTEAFF,TGCACCTGGACAGGACCGGGGGACACTGAAGCTTTCTTT
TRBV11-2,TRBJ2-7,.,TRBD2,CASSFLAGGPYEQYF,TGTGCCAGCAGCTTTCTTGCGGGAGGCCCCTACGAGCAGTACTTC
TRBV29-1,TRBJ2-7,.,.,CSGPLAGEQYF,TGCAGCGGACCACTAGCTGGCGAGCAGTACTTC
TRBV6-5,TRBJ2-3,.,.,CASSYTDRDTQYF,TGTGCCAGCAGTTACACTGATAGGGATACGCAGTATTTT
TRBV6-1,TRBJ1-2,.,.,CASTPLDSSNYGYTF,TGTGCCAGCACCCCGTTGGACAGTTCTAACTATGGCTACACCTTC
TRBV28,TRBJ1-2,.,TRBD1,CASSLAGTASGYTF,TGTGCCAGCAGTTTAGCCGGGACAGCTAGCGGCTACACCTTC
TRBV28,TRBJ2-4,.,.,CASSLAADGKNIQYF,TGTGCCAGCAGTTTAGCGGCGGACGGGAAAAACATTCAGTACTTC
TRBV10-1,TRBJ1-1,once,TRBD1,CASSPGQGAPNTEAFF,TGCGCCAGCAGTCCCGGACAGGGGGCCCCGAACACTGAAGCTTTCTTT
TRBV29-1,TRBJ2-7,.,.,CSVVDNEQYF,TGCAGCGTTGTGGACAACGAGCAGTACTTC
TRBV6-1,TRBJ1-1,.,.,CASSESPRTEAFF,TGTGCCAGCAGTGAATCACCCCGCACTGAAGCTTTCTTT
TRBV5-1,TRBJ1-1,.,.,CASSLAAGDTEAFF,TGCGCCAGCAGCTTGGCCGCTGGGGACACTGAAGCTTTCTTT
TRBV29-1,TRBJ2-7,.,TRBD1,CSVEQGVLGEQYF,TGCAGCGTTGAGCAGGGGGTCCTGGGCGAGCAGTACTTC
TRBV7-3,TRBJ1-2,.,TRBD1,CASSPQGTGGFGYTF,TGTGCCAGCAGCCCCCAAGGGACAGGGGGTTTTGGCTACACCTTC